This T cell receptor (beta chain) was sequenced in a study of blood T cell repertoires in COVID-19. The V and J ends lost 5 bases and 8 bases, in that order; junction bases with no gene match: 4. CDR1 and CDR2 (germline): MNHEY, SMNVEV (reference sequence). The CDR3 extends over 13 amino acids. TCRdb's table, derived via immunoSEQ multiplex PCR, lists solely in-frame clones and lacks some. This sample has roughly 280,000 clones, with around 86% found just once. Material: peripheral blood. This clonotype was sampled from a man aged 45-65 years with acute or convalescent COVID-19. J is TRBJ1-4 and V is TRBV27; 8 bases agree with TRBD1. The CDR3 DNA reads as TGTGCCAGCAGTACCCGGACAGGGGAAAAACTGTTTTTT. Amino acid sequence: CASSTRTGEKLFF.